This TCR beta chain was found in a study of T cell clusters in autoimmune cytopenias. Notes on the study in general: TRB repertoire shifts in secondary cytopenia and chronic lymphocytic leukemia mostly reflected lymphoma, not autoimmunity. The T cell clusters came from computational analysis alone and lack functional validation. Physiological T cell clusters of healthy donors were apparently absent in primary autoimmune cytopenia patients. Comparing secondary cytopenia with chronic lymphocytic leukemia showed no cluster-lack signature, apparently masked by lymphoma repertoire.

Tens of thousands of genome equivalents of blood DNA were amplified for TRB. Frequency places this clonotype as medium-sized. The antigen remains undetermined. Germline V gene data show CDR1 as MNHEY and CDR2 as SVGEGT. The CDR3 spans 15 residues. TRB was amplified by touch-down multiplex PCR, primer pools A and B combined. TCRdb re-called the multiplex PCR reads; one entry per CDR3 protein, DNA not given. The data show around 8,000 distinct CDR3 sequences, and the top ten clones hold 5.4%. Material for sequencing was peripheral blood. The receptor's source is a human donor with an autoimmune cytopenia or autoimmune hepatitis (not recorded which). The chain combines TRBV6-2 or TRBV6-3 with TRBJ2-6; the D call of TRBD1 rests on TCRdb alone, since no DNA is present to check it. CDR3 region: CASSTGGSGANVLTF.